This TCR beta chain was sequenced for a study of glioma-infiltrating T cells after dendritic cell vaccination. This table comes from immunoSEQ multiplex PCR, and its TCRdb copy is limited to in-frame clones, with some not included. The sample lists 75,000 to 100,000 clones, about 79% occurring once. V gave up 2 bases and J gave up 4 bases, with 14 bases separating them. This CDR3 contains 15 residues. Germline V gene data show CDR1 as MNHNS and CDR2 as SASEGT. Sequencing was performed on blood, taken before dendritic cell vaccination. This receptor was taken from a human donor with glioblastoma. The rearrangement joins TRBV6-1 to TRBJ1-1; TRBD1 might be the D (6 bases). DNA for the CDR3: TGTGCCAGCAGTGAAATGCCCAACAGGGCCACTGAAGCTTTCTTT. The encoded protein is CASSEMPNRATEAFF.